Below, 30 T cell receptor beta chains from the same sample are listed, as sequenced in a study of T cells of healthy individuals. MiXCR was run by TCRdb on the 5' RACE reads, yielding one entry per CDR3 protein. Found here are roughly 76,000 distinct CDR3 sequences, 5% of them singletons; the top ten hold roughly 7.5%. The receptor source for this set is a female donor in good health.

Many counts were recorded for this clonotype. The rearrangement joins TRBV15 to TRBJ1-5; D ambiguous. CDR1 and CDR2 from the germline V gene are LNHNV and YYDKDF (reference sequence). With 5 bases removed from V and 0 bases from J, the gap between germline ends came to 11 bases. This CDR3 spans 15 amino acids. CDR3 residues: CATSEGGSSNQPQHF. The CDR3 DNA is TGTGCCACCAGCGAAGGAGGGTCTAGCAATCAGCCCCAGCATTTT.

The table lists this clonotype with many counts. The chain is built from TRBV6-5 and TRBJ2-2; D is uncertain. Germline CDR1 reads MNHEY; CDR2 reads SVGAGI. The CDR3 sequence is 15 residues long. Between the trimmed V and J ends, which lost 6 bases and 3 bases, there was a span of 14 bases. CDR3 in amino acids: CASRRALRDTGELFF. The CDR3 coding sequence is TGTGCCAGCAGGCGAGCTCTCCGTGACACCGGGGAGCTGTTTTTT.

The chain has TRBV4-1 and TRBJ2-7; D is possibly TRBD1 or TRBD2 (5 bases each). CDR3 length: 16 amino acids. Germline V gives CDR1 MGHRA, CDR2 YSYEKL. Trimming took 0 bases from V and 0 from J, leaving 12 bases between them. For the CDR3, the DNA is TGCGCCAGCAGCCAAGATTGGGGACCGAGCTCCTACGAGCAGTACTTC. Translated: CASSQDWGPSSYEQYF.

By proportion, this clonotype is medium-sized. The J gene is TRBJ2-1, the V gene TRBV19; D is possibly TRBD2 (6 bases). The CDR3 has 12 amino acids. Germline V gene sequence: CDR1 LNHDA, CDR2 SQIVND (reference sequence). Trimming took off 8 bases at V and 10 bases at J, with 15 bases between the two ends. The CDR3 sequence: CASLGGRGEQFF. The DNA for the CDR3 is TGTGCCAGTTTGGGAGGTCGCGGCGAGCAGTTCTTC.

This clonotype occurred many times. The J gene is TRBJ2-5, the V gene TRBV7-3, with 7 bases matching TRBD2. The length of the CDR3 is 15 residues. With V trimmed by 5 bases and J by 1 base, 7 bases remained unmatched. Germline lookup yields CDR1 SGHTA and CDR2 FQGTGA. CDR3 in amino acids: CASSPSGASQETQYF. The CDR3 bases are TGTGCCAGCAGCCCCAGCGGGGCTTCCCAAGAGACCCAGTACTTC.

This clonotype was detected a few times. This chain uses TRBV4-3 with TRBJ1-2; perhaps TRBD1 as D (5 bases). Germline loops: CDR1 LGHNA, CDR2 YSLEER. Trimming left V 0 bases short and J 5 bases short, with 13 bases between. The CDR3 sequence is 15 residues long. The CDR3 nucleotides read TGCGCCAGCAGCCAAGAGGGTACAGGCACTTATGGCTACACCTTC. Its protein product is CASSQEGTGTYGYTF.

This sequence joins TRBV19 and TRBJ2-6, with a possible D match to TRBD2 (6 bases). The CDR3 contains 16 residues. Trimming removed 11 bases at V and 1 base at J, with 18 bases between. Germline V gene lookup returns CDR1 LNHDA and CDR2 SQIVND (reference sequence). CDR3 nucleotide sequence: TGTGCCTGCCGTCGGGGACTCGATTCTGGGGCCAACGTCCTGACTTTC. It translates to CACRRGLDSGANVLTF.

This clonotype is deemed medium-sized (0.01 to 0.1%). V and J are TRBV6-6 and TRBJ2-7; 9 bases are a match to TRBD2. V was pared by 8 bases and J by 0 bases, with 5 bases of the junction left unmatched. This CDR3 has 14 residues. Germline CDR1 reads MNHNY; CDR2 reads SVGAGI (reference sequence). The CDR3 region has the DNA TGTGCCAGCCGATTTAGCGGGAGCTCCTACGAGCAGTACTTC. It specifies CASRFSGSSYEQYF.

The V and J genes are TRBV20-1 and TRBJ1-5; the D gene is possibly TRBD1 (6 bases). Trimming took off 0 bases at V and 2 bases at J, with 14 bases between the two ends. CDR1 DFQATT and CDR2 SNEGSKA come from the germline V gene (reference sequence). The CDR3 sequence is 16 residues long. CDR3 sequence (DNA): TGCAGTGCTAGAGAACAGGGAGGGAACGGCAATCAGCCCCAGCATTTT. This translates into CSAREQGGNGNQPQHF.

There are many counts of this clonotype. J is TRBJ1-5 and V is TRBV7-9, with D uncertain. This CDR3 has 14 residues. The V end was cut by 0 bases, the J end by 3 bases, with 6 bases between. Germline-derived CDR1 and CDR2 are SEHNR and FQNEAQ (reference sequence). DNA for the CDR3: TGTGCCAGCAGCTTAGCGGGGAACAATCAGCCCCAGCATTTT. Encoded protein: CASSLAGNNQPQHF.

The chain uses TRBV19 and TRBJ1-5; D not resolved. CDR1 and CDR2 (germline): LNHDA, SQIVND (reference sequence). V lost 5 bases, J lost 6 bases, and 8 bases lay in between. The CDR3 contains 12 residues. This CDR3 is CASSRPPQPQHF. The DNA of the CDR3 is TGTGCCAGTAGTCGCCCACCTCAGCCCCAGCATTTT.

This clonotype was counted only a few times. The gene calls are TRBV30 and TRBJ1-4; unclear D gene. From germline, CDR1 is GTSNPN and CDR2 SVGIG (reference sequence). The CDR3 contains 11 residues. V was pared by 3 bases and J by 4 bases, with 3 bases between. The CDR3: CAWSRNEKLFF. CDR3 in DNA: TGTGCCTGGAGCCGTAATGAAAAACTGTTTTTT.

The chain employs TRBV6-2 or TRBV6-3 and TRBJ1-5, with a possible D match to TRBD1 (5 bases). The CDR3 runs 13 residues. Germline V CDR1 and CDR2: MNHEY, SVGEGT. V was pared by 2 bases and J by 7 bases, with 9 bases between. CDR3 nucleotides: TGTGCCAGCAGTTACACCAGGGTACAGCCCCAGCATTTT. Encoded protein: CASSYTRVQPQHF.

This clonotype has ten or more counts. The chain has TRBV28 and TRBJ2-7; 8 nucleotides align to TRBD1. This CDR3 comprises 13 residues. Trimming cost V 3 bases and J 3 bases; bases outside gene matches: 1. Germline CDR1 is MDHEN and CDR2 is SYDVKM. The CDR3 DNA reads as TGTGCCAGCAGTTTGGGACAGGTCTACGAGCAGTACTTC. Its protein is CASSLGQVYEQYF.

This clonotype was recorded at least ten times. J is TRBJ1-1 and V is TRBV18; no definite D call. Trimming stripped 1 base from V and 1 base from J, with 4 bases between. This CDR3 is 13 amino acids long. The germline V gene has CDR1 KGHSH and CDR2 LQKENI. The CDR3 nucleotides are TGTGCCAGCTCACCACGGGGGAACACTGAAGCTTTCTTT. Protein: CASSPRGNTEAFF.

This clonotype has a count of ten or more. The chain combines TRBV2 with TRBJ2-1, with TRBD2 identical over 8 bases. V trimming: 8 bases; J trimming: 3 bases; junction bases outside the gene matches: 6. The CDR3 totals 14 residues. Germline CDR1 SNHLY, CDR2 FYNNEI. CDR3 nucleotides: TGTGCCAGCGGTTGGCTAGCGGGCTACAATGAGCAGTTCTTC. It encodes CASGWLAGYNEQFF.

The chain carries TRBV19 and TRBJ1-1, with D perhaps TRBD1 (5 bases). The ends were cut back, 7 bases at V and 5 bases at J, with 20 bases in the middle. Germline assignment: CDR1 LNHDA and CDR2 SQIVND (reference sequence). The CDR3 loop spans 15 amino acids. CDR3 residues: CASTETWRGGTEAFF. CDR3 DNA sequence: TGTGCCAGTACCGAGACGTGGAGGGGCGGGACTGAAGCTTTCTTT. Drawing the rest from reference TRBV19 and TRBJ1-1, the complete variable domain is DGGITQSPKYLFRKEGQNVTLSCEQNLNHDAMYWYRQDPGQGLRLIYYSQIVNDFQKGDIAEGYSVSREKKESFPLTVTSAQKNPTAFYLCASTETWRGGTEAFFGQGTRLTVV.

This clonotype was seen at least ten times. The chain links TRBV7-3 to TRBJ1-1; maybe TRBD1 (6 bases). Trimming stripped 0 bases from V and 0 bases from J, with 8 bases between. CDR3 length: 15 amino acids. Germline V gives CDR1 SGHTA, CDR2 FQGTGA. In DNA form, the CDR3 reads TGTGCCAGCAGCTTAACCGGACAGTTGAACACTGAAGCTTTCTTT. This encodes CASSLTGQLNTEAFF.

The rearrangement joins TRBV20-1 to TRBJ1-5; possibly TRBD1 for D (5 bases). The CDR3 totals 15 residues. Germline V gives CDR1 DFQATT, CDR2 SNEGSKA (reference sequence). The V end was cut by 0 bases, the J end by 0 bases, with 9 bases between. The chain's CDR3 is CSAREGTVSNQPQHF. In DNA, the CDR3 is TGCAGTGCTAGAGAGGGGACGGTTAGCAATCAGCCCCAGCATTTT.

This clonotype was seen repeatedly, ten times or more. CDR3 region: CASRLTSGSYNEQFF. The CDR3 nucleotides read TGTGCCAGCAGACTAACTAGCGGGAGTTACAATGAGCAGTTCTTC. The J gene is TRBJ2-1, the V gene TRBV6-2 or TRBV6-3; 11 positions agree with TRBD2. Germline V gene sequence: CDR1 MNHEY, CDR2 SVGEGT. The V segment lost 6 bases and the J segment 4 bases; nucleotides outside the gene matches: 5. The CDR3 is 15 amino acids.

The sample holds many counts of this clonotype. The chain combines TRBV12-3 or TRBV12-4 with TRBJ1-6; D unclear. Trimming took off 6 bases at V and 6 bases at J, with 15 bases between the two ends. The CDR3 is 15 amino acids. The CDR3 coding sequence is TGTGCCAGCAGGACTGAGGGTAATAGTAATTCACCCCTCCACTTT. Residues: CASRTEGNSNSPLHF.

The chain links TRBV6-1 to TRBJ2-3; perhaps TRBD2 as D (5 bases). Germline assignment: CDR1 MNHNS and CDR2 SASEGT. Trimming left V 5 bases short and J 6 bases short, with 15 bases between. The CDR3 extends over 14 amino acids. The CDR3, as DNA: TGTGCCAGCAGTCTCCGTCGGACTCGTGATACGCAGTATTTT. Protein product: CASSLRRTRDTQYF.

This clonotype was found many times. V gene TRBV20-1 combines with J gene TRBJ2-1; D tentatively fits TRBD1 or TRBD2 (5 bases each). The CDR3 extends over 14 amino acids. Trimming removed 0 bases at V and 15 bases at J, with 21 bases between. Germline CDR1 is DFQATT and CDR2 is SNEGSKA (reference sequence). This chain's CDR3 is CSARDQGVLPVRFF. CDR3 sequence (DNA): TGCAGTGCTAGAGATCAGGGAGTGCTTCCCGTGCGGTTCTTC.

V and J are TRBV7-3 and TRBJ2-1; possible D gene TRBD1, 6 bases. V dropped 3 bases and J dropped 6 bases, with 15 bases sitting between them. The length of the CDR3 is 15 residues. From germline, CDR1 is SGHTA and CDR2 FQGTGA. CDR3 DNA sequence: TGTGCCAGCAGCTTTGGCAGGGGACCTCTCAATGAGCAGTTCTTC. Translated: CASSFGRGPLNEQFF. Using reference TRBV7-3 and TRBJ2-1 for the parts outside the CDR3, the full variable domain is GAGVSQTPSNKVTEKGKYVELRCDPISGHTALYWYRQSLGQGPEFLIYFQGTGAADDSGLPNDRFFAVRPEGSVSTLKIQRTERGDSAVYLCASSFGRGPLNEQFFGPGTRLTVL.

Ten or more counts support this clonotype. The chain combines TRBV7-2 with TRBJ2-2; D gene unclear. The CDR3 sequence is 15 residues long. Looked up from germline, CDR1 is SGHTA and CDR2 is FQGNSA. Trimming took 6 bases from V and 3 from J, leaving 14 bases between them. CDR3 protein: CASSQAGWYTGELFF. CDR3 coding DNA: TGTGCCAGCAGTCAAGCAGGCTGGTACACCGGGGAGCTGTTTTTT.

This clonotype appeared many times. V is TRBV30 and J is TRBJ2-3; 7 bases map to TRBD1. Germline V gives CDR1 GTSNPN, CDR2 SVGIG (reference sequence). Losses at the gene ends were 0 bases for V and 4 bases for J; bases not matched to a gene: 7. CDR3 length: 15 residues. CDR3 sequence reads: CAWSVGTERSDTQYF. The CDR3, as DNA: TGTGCCTGGAGTGTCGGGACAGAGAGATCAGATACGCAGTATTTT. The full variable domain, its missing parts supplied by reference TRBV30 and TRBJ2-3, is SQTIHQWPATLVQPVGSPLSLECTVEGTSNPNLYWYRQAAGRGLQLLFYSVGIGQISSEVPQNLSASRPQDRQFILSSKKLLLSDSGFYLCAWSVGTERSDTQYFGPGTRLTVL.

This clonotype was seen ten or more times. The J gene is TRBJ2-1, the V gene TRBV7-2, with TRBD2 identical over 8 bases. Unmatched junction bases numbered 9, after V lost 2 bases and J lost 9 bases. CDR1 and CDR2 from the germline V gene are SGHTA and FQGNSA. The CDR3 is made up of 15 amino acids. The CDR3 sequence: CASSLFTTSAPEQFF. DNA of the CDR3: TGTGCCAGCAGCTTATTCACGACTAGCGCCCCTGAGCAGTTCTTC.

Points on this clonotype: This could be a read error, since a much larger clone is one nucleotide away. CDR3 region: CASSQTGTAPGKLFF. The CDR3 DNA reads as TGCGCCAGCAGCCAGACTGGGACGGCACCTGGAAAACTGTTTTTT. The V call is TRBV4-1, the J call TRBJ1-4; possibly TRBD1 for D (5 bases). The length of the CDR3 is 15 residues. Trimming left V 3 bases short and J 10 bases short, with 18 bases between. The germline V gene encodes CDR1 MGHRA and CDR2 YSYEKL.

This clonotype came up a few times. This rearrangement joins TRBV19 to TRBJ2-1; 9 positions agree with TRBD2. There are 14 residues in the CDR3. CDR1 is LNHDA, CDR2 SQIVND, per germline (reference sequence). V was pared by 6 bases and J by 9 bases, with 9 bases of the junction left unmatched. CDR3: CASRVAVTSGEQFF. The CDR3 DNA is TGTGCCAGTAGGGTAGCGGTGACTAGCGGTGAGCAGTTCTTC.

This clonotype came up many times. CDR3 sequence (DNA): TGTGCCAGCAGTCCGGGACTAGCGGGGGGTGCGGATACGCAGTATTTT. Protein sequence: CASSPGLAGGADTQYF. The V gene is TRBV6-2 or TRBV6-3, the J gene TRBJ2-3, with 15 nucleotides matching TRBD2. The J segment lost 6 bases and the V segment lost 5 bases, leaving 6 bases of the junction unmatched. Germline lookup yields CDR1 MNHEY and CDR2 SVGEGT. The CDR3 runs to 16 residues.